Presented here are 26 T cell receptor beta chains from one specimen sequenced in a study of a mutant IDH1 vaccine in newly diagnosed glioma (dated by TCRdb to 2020 to 2022). What these receptors recognize is not known. The method was the immunoSEQ multiplex PCR assay. This immuneACCESS table, as held by TCRdb, lists in-frame sequences with V and J called but not all clones. Of the missing ones, under half trace to an unresolved V gene in checked studies; the others have no known cause. This sample holds roughly 28,000 clones; roughly 90% were observed only once. The ten largest clones add up to more than 15% of the sample. According to the study, the label for this sample's time point signals: week 5, during vaccination. Each vaccine dose, consisting of 300 ug of a 20-mer mutant IDH1 peptide in Montanide, was administered subcutaneously with topical imiquimod. The specimen was PBMCs, collected from a glioma patient whose treatment included an IDH1 peptide vaccine. The receptors here all came from a man between 18 and 29 years old with glioma.

This sequence joins TRBV7-8 and TRBJ1-4; 11 bases match TRBD1. The germline V gene encodes CDR1 SGHVS and CDR2 FQNEAQ. CDR3 length: 16 amino acids. V was clipped by 4 bases and J by 9 bases; unmatched bases: 10. The CDR3 loop is CASSSRAGTGGQKLFF. The CDR3 bases are TGTGCCAGCAGCTCTAGGGCCGGGACAGGGGGACAAAAACTGTTTTTT.

The rearrangement joins TRBV9 to TRBJ1-1, with no clear D. V was pared by 0 bases and J by 4 bases, with 10 bases between. CDR3 length equals 14 residues. The germline V gene has CDR1 SGDLS and CDR2 YYNGEE. CDR3 nucleotide sequence: TGTGCCAGCAGCGTAGAGCCCTCGGGCACTGAAGCTTTCTTT. It specifies CASSVEPSGTEAFF.

This clone was counted once. This rearrangement joins TRBV4-1 to TRBJ2-7; D may be TRBD1 or TRBD2 (5 bases each). Germline V gene data show CDR1 as MGHRA and CDR2 as YSYEKL. The V end lost 4 bases, the J end lost 6 bases, and 16 bases lay between the germline ends. CDR3 length: 14 residues. CDR3 region: CASSPGIGALEQYF. The CDR3 bases are TGCGCCAGCAGCCCGGGGATCGGGGCCCTCGAGCAGTACTTC.

The chain carries TRBV6-1 and TRBJ1-2; D gene ambiguous. Trimming took 11 bases from V and 1 from J, leaving 14 bases between them. The CDR3 sequence is 13 residues long. The V gene's germline CDR1 is MNHNS and CDR2 SASEGT. CDR3 DNA sequence: TGTGCCTCGCGAGAGAGCAGTAACTATGGCTACACCTTC. Translated, it gives CASRESSNYGYTF.

J is TRBJ1-1 and V is TRBV4-1; D unresolved. Per the germline V gene, CDR1 is MGHRA and CDR2 is YSYEKL. This CDR3 region has 14 residues. V shed 1 base and J shed 6 bases, with 12 bases lying between them. CDR3 sequence reads: CASSQGYFSAEAFF. In DNA form, the CDR3 reads TGCGCCAGCAGCCAAGGTTACTTCTCCGCTGAAGCTTTCTTT.

This rearrangement joins TRBV7-9 to TRBJ2-2; the D gene could be TRBD1 or TRBD2 (5 bases each). Germline V lookup: CDR1 SEHNR, CDR2 FQNEAQ (reference sequence). V lost 4 bases and J lost 4, with 16 bases in between. The CDR3 covers 16 residues. The CDR3 DNA reads as TGTGCCAGCAGCTCACCATTCCAGGGACGCACCGGGGAGCTGTTTTTT. Translating gives CASSSPFQGRTGELFF.

The rearrangement joins TRBV9 to TRBJ2-2; D remains ambiguous. Germline V lookup: CDR1 SGDLS, CDR2 YYNGEE. CDR3 size: 12 residues. Trimming removed 4 bases from V and 3 bases from J, with 4 bases in between. CDR3 sequence reads: CASSRHTGELFF. CDR3 DNA: TGTGCCAGCAGCCGTCACACCGGGGAGCTGTTTTTT. The variable domain in full, with the rest retrieved from reference TRBV9 and TRBJ2-2, is DSGVTQTPKHLITATGQRVTLRCSPRSGDLSVYWYQQSLDQGLQFLIQYYNGEERAKGNILERFSAQQFPDLHSELNLSSLELGDSALYFCASSRHTGELFFGEGSRLTVL.

The V gene is TRBV5-6, the J gene TRBJ2-5, with unresolved D. The germline gives CDR1 SGHDT, CDR2 YYEEEE. CDR3 length: 11 amino acids. V lost 5 bases and J 2 bases, leaving 4 bases between the germline ends. The CDR3 bases are TGTGCCAGCAGGGGTCAAGAGACCCAGTACTTC. Translated, it gives CASRGQETQYF.

The chain couples TRBV7-2 to TRBJ2-7; D gene ambiguous. Trimming shortened V by 5 bases and J by 2 bases, and 10 bases separated the two germline ends. The CDR3 length is 13 residues. From germline, CDR1 is SGHTA and CDR2 FQGNSA. As DNA, the CDR3 is TGTGCCAGCAGCCAAACAGACCCCTACGAGCAGTACTTC. It translates to CASSQTDPYEQYF.

The rearrangement links TRBV30 to TRBJ2-1; 11 positions match TRBD1. The CDR3 spans 15 residues. J gave up 3 bases and V 8 bases, and 9 bases lay outside the gene matches. CDR1 is GTSNPN and CDR2 is SVGIG in the germline V gene (reference sequence). The CDR3 reads CATEPGQGVYNEQFF. The CDR3 coding sequence is TGTGCCACCGAGCCGGGACAGGGGGTCTACAATGAGCAGTTCTTC.

CDR3 residues: CASSFTGVYGYTF. CDR3 sequence (DNA): TGTGCCAGCAGCTTCACGGGAGTCTATGGCTACACCTTC. The chain is built from TRBV5-6 and TRBJ1-2; unclear D gene. There are 13 residues in the CDR3. Between the trimmed V and J ends, which lost 2 bases and 4 bases, there was a span of 9 bases. Per the germline V gene, CDR1 is SGHDT and CDR2 is YYEEEE.

The chain links TRBV30 to TRBJ1-4; 7 bases are shared with TRBD1. Looked up from germline, CDR1 is GTSNPN and CDR2 is SVGIG (reference sequence). CDR3 length: 17 amino acids. The J segment lost 0 bases and the V segment lost 7 bases, leaving 14 bases of the junction unmatched. CDR3 sequence: CALSTGPSVTTNEKLFF. DNA of the CDR3: TGTGCCTTGTCGACAGGGCCCTCCGTCACAACTAATGAAAAACTGTTTTTT.

This clone was seen only once. The V gene is TRBV18, the J gene TRBJ2-3; 12 bases line up with TRBD2. The CDR3 sequence is 14 residues long. V lost 6 bases to trimming and J lost 6 bases; unmatched junction nucleotides: 4. CDR1 KGHSH and CDR2 LQKENI come from the germline V gene. The CDR3 DNA reads TGTGCCAGCTCCCGGACTAGCGGGGAGGATACGCAGTATTTT. This encodes CASSRTSGEDTQYF. The entire variable domain, with the rest obtained from reference TRBV18 and TRBJ2-3, is as follows: NAGVMQNPRHLVRRRGQEARLRCSPMKGHSHVYWYRQLPEEGLKFMVYLQKENIIDESGMPKERFSAEFPKEGPSILRIQQVVRGDSAAYFCASSRTSGEDTQYFGPGTRLTVL.

In this sample, this clone turned up a few times. The junction departs from the called germline gene at one end, perhaps through a read error. This chain connects TRBV4-1 to TRBJ1-1; D might be TRBD1 (6 bases). The CDR3 totals 16 residues. Per germline, CDR1 MGHRA and CDR2 YSYEKL. CDR3 nucleotide sequence: TGCGCCAGCAGCCAAGAGCTTTCCCGTGGCGGGGGGGCGAGGCGGTTT. Its protein is CASSQELSRGGGARRF.

V and J are TRBV9 and TRBJ2-7, with 8 nucleotides matching TRBD2. There are 15 residues in the CDR3. Germline V gives CDR1 SGDLS, CDR2 YYNGEE. V lost 2 bases to trimming and J lost 5 bases; unmatched junction nucleotides: 9. Here the CDR3 reads CASSVSGSKWDEQYF. DNA for the CDR3: TGTGCCAGCAGCGTGAGCGGGAGTAAGTGGGACGAGCAGTACTTC.

The chain uses TRBV19 and TRBJ1-1; D unresolved. The CDR3 consists of 13 residues. Trimming took off 6 bases at V and 0 bases at J, with 8 bases between the two ends. The germline gives CDR1 LNHDA, CDR2 SQIVND (reference sequence). In DNA, the CDR3 is TGTGCCAGTAGCCAAGACTTGAACACTGAAGCTTTCTTT. This sequence encodes CASSQDLNTEAFF.

The genes are TRBV25-1 and TRBJ2-1; D is uncertain. Trimming removed 4 bases from V and 4 bases from J, with 8 bases in between. The CDR3 sequence is 13 residues long. Germline loops: CDR1 MGHDK, CDR2 SYGVNS. The CDR3 here is CASSVLDYNEQFF. The CDR3 nucleotides are TGTGCCAGCAGTGTCTTAGATTACAATGAGCAGTTCTTC.

The chain employs TRBV29-1 and TRBJ1-2, with TRBD1 identical over 7 bases. The CDR3 is 12 amino acids. From germline, CDR1 is SQVTM and CDR2 ANQGSEA. CDR3 amino acids: CTCWDSLNGYTF. The CDR3 nucleotides read TGCACCTGCTGGGACAGCCTCAATGGCTACACCTTC.

The chain has TRBV7-8 and TRBJ2-1, with D possibly matching TRBD1 (5 bases). V shed 5 bases and J shed 8 bases, with 25 bases lying between them. CDR1 and CDR2 from the germline V gene are SGHVS and FQNEAQ. CDR3 length: 17 residues. CDR3 in DNA: TGTGCCAGCAGCCCTCTTACGAGGACAACATGGGTCTATGAGCAGTTCTTC. This sequence encodes CASSPLTRTTWVYEQFF.

The chain uses TRBV14 and TRBJ2-7; unclear D gene. Per germline, CDR1 SGHDN and CDR2 FVKESK. There are 11 residues in the CDR3. Trimming pared 3 bases from V and 3 bases from J, leaving 3 bases between. The CDR3 loop reads CASSHGYEQYF. The CDR3 bases are TGTGCCAGCAGCCACGGCTACGAGCAGTACTTC.

The rearrangement joins TRBV27 to TRBJ1-5, with a possible D match to TRBD1 (6 bases). Looked up from germline, CDR1 is MNHEY and CDR2 is SMNVEV (reference sequence). V gave up 4 bases and J gave up 2 bases, with 9 bases separating them. The CDR3 is 14 residues long. The chain's CDR3 is CASSYRQGNQPQHF. CDR3 bases: TGTGCCAGCAGTTACCGACAGGGCAATCAGCCCCAGCATTTT.

Here the CDR3 reads CASSSVSTGGRLAETQYF. The CDR3 region has the DNA TGTGCCAGCAGCTCGGTTTCGACAGGGGGGCGACTAGCGGAGACCCAGTACTTC. This rearrangement joins TRBV5-6 to TRBJ2-5; perhaps TRBD1 as D (9 bases). CDR1 SGHDT and CDR2 YYEEEE come from the germline V gene. The CDR3 totals 18 residues. With 3 bases removed from V and 5 bases from J, the gap between germline ends came to 26 bases. Full variable domain (remainder filled in from reference TRBV5-6 and TRBJ2-5): DAGVTQSPTHLIKTRGQQVTLRCSPKSGHDTVSWYQQALGQGPQFIFQYYEEEERQRGNFPDRFSGHQFPNYSSELNVNALLLGDSALYLCASSSVSTGGRLAETQYFGPGTRLLVL.

The DNA of the CDR3 is TGCGCCAGCAGCCCTGGGACTAGCGGGAGCTCTTACTTC. Translation gives CASSPGTSGSSYF. The chain combines TRBV5-1 with TRBJ2-7; the match to TRBD2 covers 14 bases. Germline V gene data show CDR1 as SGHRS and CDR2 as YFSETQ. CDR3 length: 13 residues. The junction had 7 bases not matched to a gene; V was cut back by 4 bases and J by 13 bases.

With respect to this clone: This sample includes further DNA sequences coding for the same CDR3. The J gene is TRBJ2-7, the V gene TRBV19; D is uncertain. The CDR3 extends over 11 amino acids. V was trimmed by 4 bases and J by 4 bases, leaving 5 bases between them. In germline, CDR1 is LNHDA, CDR2 SQIVND (reference sequence). CDR3 bases: TGTGCCAGTAGTAGCAGGTACGAGCAGTACTTC. It is translated as CASSSRYEQYF. Based on the CDR3 plus reference TRBV19 and TRBJ2-7, the full variable domain is DGGITQSPKYLFRKEGQNVTLSCEQNLNHDAMYWYRQDPGQGLRLIYYSQIVNDFQKGDIAEGYSVSREKKESFPLTVTSAQKNPTAFYLCASSSRYEQYFGPGTRLTVT.

This clone was counted a few times. The V and J genes are TRBV4-2 and TRBJ1-1; 7 positions agree with TRBD1. This CDR3 is 15 amino acids long. Germline loops: CDR1 LGHNA, CDR2 YNFKEQ. V gave up 1 base and J gave up 1 base; unmatched junction bases: 3. This chain's CDR3 is CASSQGQGPNTEAFF. The CDR3 nucleotides are TGTGCCAGCAGCCAAGGACAGGGACCGAACACTGAAGCTTTCTTT.

The V and J genes are TRBV9 and TRBJ1-1; TRBD1 agrees at 10 bases. Unmatched junction bases numbered 3, after V lost 0 bases and J lost 7 bases. The germline CDR1 and CDR2 sequences are SGDLS and YYNGEE. CDR3 size: 14 residues. This CDR3 is CASSVGDRGSEAFF. The CDR3 DNA reads as TGTGCCAGCAGCGTAGGGGACAGGGGAAGTGAAGCTTTCTTT.